The TCR beta chain under discussion was sequenced for a study of beta chain features in type 1 diabetes. Overall study context: In age, gender and cell yields, patients were similar to healthy donors.

Of the isolated RNA, all was reverse transcribed, and so the sequenced material was expressed TCRB transcripts. Produced via immunoSEQ multiplex PCR; TCRdb's table is partial and in-frame only. The data show 60,000 or so clones, around 50% seen once. Study-wide points: Any role of HLA type in TCRB rearrangement remained unresolved here. All four CD4+ subsets from Type 1 diabetes patients carried moderately but significantly shorter TCRB CDR3s. Patients' naive, central memory and regulatory TCRB repertoires appeared more alike than those of healthy donors.

The V and J ends lost 6 bases and 6 bases respectively, with 14 bases between them. This CDR3 has 13 residues. Germline loops: CDR1 ENHRY, CDR2 SYGVKD. By way of CD45RO/CCR7/CD25/CD127/CD95/CD27, the CD4+ regulatory, stem cell-like memory, central memory and naive cells were sorted. On this clone itself: What it binds is not known.

The TCR was taken from a woman aged 40 to 49 with type 1 diabetes. Input material: Tregs from blood. The chain recombines TRBV10-3 with TRBJ1-1; maybe TRBD1 (5 bases). The CDR3: CAIRGPGRAEAFF. The CDR3 DNA sequence: TGTGCCATCAGGGGACCGGGGAGGGCTGAAGCTTTCTTT.